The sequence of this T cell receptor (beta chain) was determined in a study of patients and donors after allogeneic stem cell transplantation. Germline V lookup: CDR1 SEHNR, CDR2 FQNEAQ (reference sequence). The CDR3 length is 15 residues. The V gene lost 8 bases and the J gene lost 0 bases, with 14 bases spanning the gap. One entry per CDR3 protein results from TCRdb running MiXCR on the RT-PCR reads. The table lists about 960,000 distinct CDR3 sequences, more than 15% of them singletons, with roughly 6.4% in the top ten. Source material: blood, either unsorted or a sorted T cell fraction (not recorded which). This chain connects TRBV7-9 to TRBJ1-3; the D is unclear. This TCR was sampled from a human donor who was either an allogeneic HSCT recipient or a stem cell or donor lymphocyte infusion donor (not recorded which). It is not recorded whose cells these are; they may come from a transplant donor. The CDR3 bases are TGTGCCAGCGCCGATCCAGCAAGCTCTGGAAACACCATATATTTT. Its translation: CASADPASSGNTIYF.